Sequencing of this T cell receptor (beta chain) was carried out in a study of cytomegalovirus exposure and HLA in healthy donors. Background on the study: The use of the same platform for the 100 to 150 validation repertoires and the 666 first-cohort repertoires was reported by a later analysis.

The protocol was immunoSEQ multiplex PCR, while the TCRdb copy is restricted to in-frame clones and leaves out a portion. The sample holds about 200,000 clones, less than 90% seen once. As regards this clone: Its antigen is not identified.

General study findings and limits: There were some public TCRs occurring in many donors, but most TCR sequences were rare. The classifier reportedly diagnosed cytomegalovirus status with high specificity and sensitivity.

This receptor was taken from a woman younger than 30 in good health and CMV-seronegative. Sequences were obtained from PBMCs.

The chain's CDR3 is CASSLAQGLDEQFF. In DNA form, the CDR3 reads TGCGCCAGCAGCTTGGCACAGGGCCTAGATGAGCAGTTCTTC. The V gene is TRBV5-1, the J gene TRBJ2-1; a possible D gene is TRBD1 (6 bases). Trimming removed 0 bases at V and 8 bases at J, with 12 bases between. The CDR3 is made up of 14 amino acids. CDR1 SGHRS and CDR2 YFSETQ come from the germline V gene.